This record looks at one T cell receptor (beta chain) sequence and its context. Its antigen is currently unknown. Unstimulated regulatory T cells (CD4+CD25+CD127-), CD4+CD25- non-regulatory cells, CD4 and CD8 cells were FACS-sorted from thawed PBMCs. The data were obtained in a study of Tregs in tolerant kidney transplant recipients. Overall study results and limits: The most relevant donor-specific Treg TCRbeta repertoire apparently came from expansion with activated donor B cells.

Trimming cost V 0 bases and J 4 bases; bases outside gene matches: 0. This CDR3 is 14 amino acids long. Germline CDR1 and CDR2: SGHDT and YYEEEE. Using immunoSEQ multiplex PCR, the repertoire was profiled, and TCRdb retains in-frame clones only, with some absent. The table includes about 240,000 clones, roughly 80% detected once. This chain uses TRBV5-6 with TRBJ1-4; TRBD1 agrees at 7 bases. The receptor comes from a human donor in good health. The sequenced sample consisted of CD4+ T cells from blood. The DNA of the CDR3 is TGTGCCAGCAGCTTGGGGACAGGTAATGAAAAACTGTTTTTT. Protein product: CASSLGTGNEKLFF.